The rows below give T cell receptor beta chains drawn from one sample of a study of T cell responses to AZD1222 COVID-19 vaccine. Repertoires were generated with immunoSEQ multiplex PCR, while TCRdb's copy carries only in-frame clones and drops some. Among roughly 66,000 clones listed, 65% to 90% were seen once. Specimen: peripheral blood, collected on day 0 of AZD1222 vaccination. The receptors derive from an adult in good health. Each CDR3 is given with its conserved first and last residue.

j_call	v_call	cdr3_aa
TRBJ1-6	TRBV27	CASRGPNSPLHF
TRBJ2-7	TRBV2	CASSETLAGVREQYF
TRBJ2-1	TRBV7-9	CASNRESSYNEQFF
TRBJ1-5	TRBV19	CASSSDYSNQPQHF
TRBJ1-4	TRBV3-1/TRBV3-2	CASSPGQGHDEKLFF
TRBJ2-7	TRBV7-9	CASSPLGQGRGYEQYF
TRBJ1-6	TRBV6-6	CASSYSDRVDSPLHF
TRBJ2-7	TRBV18	CASSRRGQGYEQYF
TRBJ2-3	TRBV19	CASSIGQGGDTQYF
TRBJ2-7	TRBV19	CASSIDRSSFYEQYF
TRBJ2-2	TRBV7-8	CASSLVFSNTNTGELFF
TRBJ2-7	TRBV5-8	CASSFVSGTVYEQYF
TRBJ1-4	TRBV15	CATSRDLSAGEKLFF
TRBJ2-7	TRBV12-3/TRBV12-4	CASKGRAEGEQYF
TRBJ1-4	TRBV6-1	CASSDTFTDEKLFF
TRBJ2-7	TRBV24-1	CATSAQLFSYPPNHQIASYEQYF
TRBJ1-5	TRBV19	CASRETGSSNQPQHF
TRBJ1-6	TRBV28	CASSSWFRRGSYNSPLHF
TRBJ2-7	TRBV3-1/TRBV3-2	CASSQDWGTYEQYF
TRBJ1-1	TRBV19	CASTRGGRGTEAFF
TRBJ2-1	TRBV9	CASSSRGVVENEQFF
TRBJ2-3	TRBV11-3	CASSLDGSASTDTQYF
TRBJ1-5	TRBV2	CASSEGRSYQPQHF
TRBJ2-7	TRBV5-8	CASSPRTGTHEQYF
TRBJ1-2	TRBV3-1/TRBV3-2	CASSQDYNGYTF
TRBJ1-1	TRBV4-1	CASSPRDRGTEAFF
TRBJ1-2	TRBV4-3	CASSRDRGYYGYTF
TRBJ1-5	TRBV5-1	CASSLEGNSNQPQHF
TRBJ1-5	TRBV28	CASSSDPSNQPQHF
TRBJ1-6	TRBV6-5	CASSYPGRNSPLHF
TRBJ2-5	TRBV25-1	CASSESGRETQYF
TRBJ1-4	TRBV7-2	CASSSGDRGFHNEKLFF
TRBJ2-3	TRBV9	CASSAPEGRQDTQYF
TRBJ2-5	TRBV2	CASRLRGGGEETQYF
TRBJ1-6	TRBV7-9	CASSSGFLGNSPLHF
TRBJ1-3	TRBV9	CATYSGNTIYF
TRBJ1-1	TRBV29-1	CSVLVSTEAFF
TRBJ2-3	TRBV5-1	CASSSTSGGGTDTQYF
TRBJ2-2	TRBV29-1	CSVRGAPTGELFF
TRBJ2-1	TRBV5-1	CASSLAGLNNEQFF
TRBJ2-3	TRBV9	CASSFLAGGEDTQYF
TRBJ2-7	TRBV29-1	CSVELPVQSYEQYF
TRBJ1-2	TRBV25-1	CASSESQVGYGYTF
TRBJ1-2	TRBV9	CASSLGPSNYGYTF
TRBJ1-1	TRBV5-1	CASSYDRGTEAFF
TRBJ2-5	TRBV7-9	CASSLGDTLQETQYF
TRBJ2-2	TRBV19	CASRVNTGELFF